The 9 T cell receptor beta chains below were found in one sample sequenced in a study of brain T cells in children with intractable seizures. Produced via immunoSEQ multiplex PCR; TCRdb's table is partial and in-frame only. The table has 65,000 to 85,000 clones, approximately 94% seen once; the top ten hold 1.5% to 1.7%. The sequenced sample was peripheral blood, obtained at surgery. The receptors were sampled from a boy under three years old with tuberous sclerosis and intractable seizures.

The rearrangement joins TRBV27 to TRBJ2-1; 7 nucleotides line up with TRBD2. Trimming cost V 2 bases and J 4 bases; bases outside gene matches: 8. The CDR3 runs 16 residues. Germline V gene sequence: CDR1 MNHEY, CDR2 SMNVEV (reference sequence). CDR3 in amino acids: CASSLSGATTYNEQFF. As DNA, the CDR3 is TGTGCCAGCAGTTTAAGCGGGGCCACAACTTACAATGAGCAGTTCTTC.

V is TRBV7-9 and J is TRBJ1-1, with D uncertain. CDR1 SEHNR and CDR2 FQNEAQ come from the germline V gene (reference sequence). V lost 5 bases and J 4 bases, leaving 20 bases between the germline ends. CDR3 size: 16 residues. The CDR3 coding sequence is TGTGCCAGCAGCGTGCGACACCACCCCCGGCCCACTGAAGCTTTCTTT. Protein sequence: CASSVRHHPRPTEAFF.

V is TRBV3-1 (or the pseudogene TRBV3-2) and J is TRBJ2-3; TRBD2 matches at 13 bases. V lost 4 bases to trimming and J lost 1 base; unmatched junction nucleotides: 2. Germline V gene data show CDR1 as LGHDT and CDR2 as YNNKEL (reference sequence). The CDR3 has 16 residues. DNA of the CDR3: TGTGCCAGCAGCCGCACTAGCGGGGGGGGCACAGATACGCAGTATTTT. This gives the protein CASSRTSGGGTDTQYF.

The rearrangement joins TRBV6-1 to TRBJ2-7; possible D gene TRBD2, 5 bases. The CDR3 runs to 15 residues. Germline assignment: CDR1 MNHNS and CDR2 SASEGT. The V and J ends lost 1 base and 2 bases respectively, with 12 bases between them. CDR3 amino acids: CASSEGSSLTYEQYF. The CDR3 region has the DNA TGTGCCAGCAGTGAAGGTTCTAGCCTTACCTACGAGCAGTACTTC.

This chain joins TRBV10-3 and TRBJ2-5; 9 nucleotides agree with TRBD1. The CDR3 covers 12 residues. In germline, CDR1 is ENHRY, CDR2 SYGVKD. V lost 10 bases to trimming and J lost 3 bases; unmatched junction nucleotides: 3. CDR3 loop: CASRQGEETQYF. CDR3 nucleotide sequence: TGTGCCAGCAGACAGGGGGAAGAGACCCAGTACTTC.

The V gene is TRBV12-3 or TRBV12-4, the J gene TRBJ2-1, with no clear D. V was trimmed by 8 bases and J by 7 bases, leaving 9 bases between them. The CDR3 totals 11 residues. CDR3 bases: TGTGCCAGCGTGGCGGAGAATGAGCAGTTCTTC. Protein sequence: CASVAENEQFF.

The CDR3 here is CASSLGQGIEKLFF. CDR3 DNA sequence: TGTGCCAGCAGCCTGGGACAGGGTATTGAAAAACTGTTTTTT. The J gene is TRBJ1-4, the V gene TRBV7-9; 9 bases line up with TRBD1. V shed 5 bases, J shed 7 bases, and the junction held 5 bases outside the gene matches. This CDR3 contains 14 residues. CDR1 is SEHNR and CDR2 is FQNEAQ in the germline V gene (reference sequence).

The V and J genes are TRBV12-3 or TRBV12-4 and TRBJ2-7; the D gene is possibly TRBD1 (6 bases). With 6 bases removed from V and 6 bases from J, the gap between germline ends came to 12 bases. This CDR3 region has 12 residues. The CDR3 loop is CASSLTGFEQYF. The DNA for the CDR3 is TGTGCCAGCAGCCTAACAGGGTTCGAGCAGTACTTC.

This rearrangement joins TRBV4-2 to TRBJ1-1; unclear D gene. Germline CDR1 and CDR2: LGHNA and YNFKEQ. Between the trimmed V and J ends, which lost 0 bases and 0 bases, there was a span of 8 bases. The CDR3 is made up of 15 amino acids. As DNA, the CDR3 is TGTGCCAGCAGCCAAGATCCCAGCCTGAACACTGAAGCTTTCTTT. Encoded protein: CASSQDPSLNTEAFF.